These 8 T cell receptor beta chains were all obtained from the same sample, sequenced in a study of blood T cells in healthy people across ages. With a J-beta primer mix and a sample-barcoded 5' primer, a second PCR ran about 6 to 11 cycles. TCRdb re-called the 5' RACE reads through MiXCR, storing one row per CDR3 protein. The sample lists roughly 930,000 distinct CDR3 sequences; approximately 49% were seen once. Material: blood. The source of these receptors is a man younger than 45 in good health.

The sample holds a few counts of this clonotype. Its ends do not fully match the called genes, so a read error is possible. The CDR3 reads CASSEDRALEQFF. The CDR3 DNA sequence: TGTGCTAGCAGCGAAGACAGGGCCCTTGAGCAGTTCTTC. The V and J genes are TRBV7-7 and TRBJ2-1; TRBD1 agrees at 7 bases. CDR1 and CDR2 (germline): SSHAT, FNYEAQ (reference sequence). CDR3 size: 13 residues.

V usage is TRBV7-2 and J usage is TRBJ2-7; no clear D gene. Germline lookup yields CDR1 SGHTA and CDR2 FQGNSA. CDR3 size: 14 residues. Trimming stripped 4 bases from V and 1 base from J, with 11 bases between. Here the CDR3 DNA reads TGTGCCAGCAGCTCAGAAGGTTGGTCCTACGAGCAGTACTTC. Residues: CASSSEGWSYEQYF. Full variable domain (outside the CDR3, taken from reference TRBV7-2 and TRBJ2-7): GAGVSQSPSNKVTEKGKDVELRCDPISGHTALYWYRQSLGQGLEFLIYFQGNSAPDKSGLPSDRFSAERTGGSVSTLTIQRTQQEDSAVYLCASSSEGWSYEQYFGPGTRLTVT.

The chain links TRBV7-2 to TRBJ2-1, with TRBD2 matching over 10 bases. This CDR3 has 17 residues. The germline V gene has CDR1 SGHTA and CDR2 FQGNSA. V lost 5 bases to trimming and J lost 3 bases; unmatched junction nucleotides: 10. CDR3 region: CASSLSAGGLGYNEQFF. CDR3 DNA: TGTGCCAGCAGCCTGTCAGCGGGGGGGCTTGGCTACAATGAGCAGTTCTTC.

Only a few counts were recorded for this clonotype. The rearrangement uses TRBV4-1 and TRBJ2-7, with 11 nucleotides matching TRBD1. The CDR3 is 15 residues long. Per the germline V gene, CDR1 is MGHRA and CDR2 is YSYEKL. J was trimmed by 6 bases and V by 1 base; bases with no gene match: 5. This chain's CDR3 is CASSQVRTGGSEQYF. The DNA of the CDR3 is TGCGCCAGCAGCCAAGTTCGGACAGGGGGCTCCGAGCAGTACTTC.

V usage is TRBV29-1 and J usage is TRBJ1-1; maybe TRBD1 (6 bases). Looked up from germline, CDR1 is SQVTM and CDR2 is ANQGSEA. The CDR3 has 14 residues. V shed 4 bases and J shed 1 base, with 13 bases lying between them. The CDR3 loop is CSVVGTSKNTEAFF. CDR3 nucleotides: TGCAGCGTTGTTGGGACATCTAAGAACACTGAAGCTTTCTTT. The complete variable domain, with remaining parts taken from reference TRBV29-1 and TRBJ1-1, reads SAVISQKPSRDICQRGTSLTIQCQVDSQVTMMFWYRQQPGQSLTLIATANQGSEATYESGFVIDKFPISRPNLTFSTLTVSNMSPEDSSIYLCSVVGTSKNTEAFFGQGTRLTVV.

This clonotype was seen a few times. This chain joins TRBV10-3 and TRBJ2-5, with D unclear. Looked up from germline, CDR1 is ENHRY and CDR2 is SYGVKD. Trimming shortened V by 2 bases and J by 2 bases, and 9 bases separated the two germline ends. The CDR3 has 14 amino acids. The CDR3 reads CAISEPEIQETQYF. The CDR3 DNA reads TGTGCCATCAGTGAGCCGGAGATTCAAGAGACCCAGTACTTC.

This clonotype has a handful of counts. The rearrangement uses TRBV7-2 and TRBJ2-3; 8 bases are a match to TRBD2. The CDR3 length is 14 residues. Looked up from germline, CDR1 is SGHTA and CDR2 is FQGNSA. The junction had 11 bases not matched to a gene; V was cut back by 10 bases and J by 5 bases. CDR3 nucleotides: TGTGCCACCCGCCCGGGGGGGAGTGGAGATACGCAGTATTTT. Translation: CATRPGGSGDTQYF.

The V call is TRBV7-9, the J call TRBJ2-1; 9 nucleotides agree with TRBD2. V was clipped by 5 bases and J by 4 bases; unmatched bases: 9. This CDR3 has 16 residues. In germline, CDR1 is SEHNR, CDR2 FQNEAQ (reference sequence). CDR3 loop: CASSPWSSGGYNEQFF. CDR3 DNA: TGTGCCAGCAGCCCCTGGAGTAGCGGGGGTTACAATGAGCAGTTCTTC.